Listed below are T cell receptor beta chains from one sample, sequenced in a study of beta chain features in type 1 diabetes. The table came from immunoSEQ multiplex PCR; TCRdb's copy has only in-frame clones and leaves some out. The sample holds over 120,000 clones; more than 9% are singletons and the top ten take around 1.4%. Sample: naive CD4+ T cells from blood. The source is a man aged 18 to 30 in good health. CDR3s include the opening cysteine and the closing phenylalanine or tryptophan. Fields, in order: D gene, J gene, CDR3 length, clone size, V gene, CDR3 DNA, CDR3 protein. D genes are given only for firm matches. Not all rows give a size; the values are once, few, many and, for expanded clones, a class.

TRBD2 TRBJ2-5 16 few TRBV9 TGTGCCAGCAGCTCCCGACTAGCGGGGGTTCAAGAGACCCAGTACTTC CASSSRLAGVQETQYF
. TRBJ1-6 15 . TRBV5-1 TGCGCCAGCAGCTTGGGGCAGGCCTATAATTCACCCCTCCACTTT CASSLGQAYNSPLHF
TRBD1 TRBJ2-1 14 few TRBV30 TGTGCCTGGTCGCCAGGGGGCGAGCGGAATGAGCAGTTCTTC CAWSPGGERNEQFF
. TRBJ1-2 13 . TRBV28 TGTGCCAGCAGTCGAAAGGGGGTCTATGGCTACACCTTC CASSRKGVYGYTF
TRBD1 TRBJ2-3 15 few TRBV7-9 TGTGCCAGCAGCCAGGGGACAGGGGGGACAGATACGCAGTATTTT CASSQGTGGTDTQYF
TRBD2 TRBJ2-1 15 . TRBV4-1 TGCGCCAGCAGCCAAAGCGGGGGGTCCTACAATGAGCAGTTCTTC CASSQSGGSYNEQFF
. TRBJ1-6 12 . TRBV30 TGTGCCTGGAGTGGCGGAAATTCACCCCTCCACTTT CAWSGGNSPLHF
TRBD2 TRBJ2-1 15 . TRBV4-3 TGCGCCAGCAGCCGACTAGCGGGGGCCCGGGCGGAGCAGTTCTTC CASSRLAGARAEQFF
TRBD2 TRBJ2-3 15 . TRBV19 TGTGCCAGTAGTATCGGCGGGGGGTTTACAGATACGCAGTATTTT CASSIGGGFTDTQYF
. TRBJ2-5 11 few TRBV6-1 TGTGCCAGCAGGGAGACGGAGACCCAGTACTTC CASRETETQYF
. TRBJ2-7 14 . TRBV7-2 TGTGCCAGCAGCTTAGCGAGGCCCTCCTACGAGCAGTACTTC CASSLARPSYEQYF
TRBD1 TRBJ1-2 15 few TRBV5-4 TGTGCCAGCAGCAAAAGACAGGGGACCTCCTATGGCTACACCTTC CASSKRQGTSYGYTF
TRBD1 TRBJ2-2 15 few TRBV6-5 TGTGCCAGCAGTTACCCGGACAGGGACACCGGGGAGCTGTTTTTT CASSYPDRDTGELFF
. TRBJ2-7 13 few TRBV19 TGTGCCAGTAGTATATCGAGAGGATACGAGCAGTACTTC CASSISRGYEQYF
TRBD2 TRBJ2-1 16 few TRBV7-9 TGTGCCAGCAGCTTATCGGGAGGGGTGCTTGGGGGTGAGCAGTTCTTC CASSLSGGVLGGEQFF
TRBD2 TRBJ2-3 14 many TRBV28 TGTGCCAGCAGTTTCGAACGGGGGGGCAATACGCAGTATTTT CASSFERGGNTQYF
TRBD2 TRBJ2-2 16 . TRBV7-3 TGTGCCAGCAGCATTAGCGGGGGGGCGTTAGCCGGGGAGCTGTTTTTT CASSISGGALAGELFF
. TRBJ2-3 13 . TRBV29-1 TGCAGCGTACAGACAGGTAGCACAGATACGCAGTATTTT CSVQTGSTDTQYF
. TRBJ2-1 13 . TRBV7-7 TGTGCCAGCAGCTTACAGATTTACAATGAGCAGTTCTTC CASSLQIYNEQFF
TRBD1 TRBJ2-1 16 few TRBV29-1 TGCAGCGTTGAGCGAAGACAGGGGGGTACCTACAATGAGCAGTTCTTC CSVERRQGGTYNEQFF
. TRBJ2-3 12 many TRBV9 TGTGCCAGCAGCGCAGGGGCAGATACGCAGTATTTT CASSAGADTQYF
TRBD1 TRBJ1-3 17 . TRBV30 TGTGCCTGGAGTCCGGGACAGCCGCCATACTCTGGAAACACCATATATTTT CAWSPGQPPYSGNTIYF
TRBD2 TRBJ2-7 14 . TRBV5-4 TGTGCCAGCAGTTCCCCCGGGAGGGTGGGGGAGCAGTACTTC CASSSPGRVGEQYF
. TRBJ2-7 13 . TRBV7-6 TGTGCCAGCAGCTCCGAACCGGGTGCAAAGCAGTACTTC CASSSEPGAKQYF
TRBD1 TRBJ2-7 17 . TRBV15 TGTGCCACCAGCAGACGGACCGGGACAGTCGATGGTGGCGAGCAGTACTTC CATSRRTGTVDGGEQYF
TRBD1 TRBJ2-7 14 . TRBV7-2 TGTGCCAGCAGCTTACACGGGACAGCCTACGAGCAGTACTTC CASSLHGTAYEQYF
TRBD1 TRBJ1-4 16 once TRBV5-1 TGCGCCAGCAGCTTGACCGACAGGGTTGGGAATGAAAAACTGTTTTTT CASSLTDRVGNEKLFF
. TRBJ1-5 13 . TRBV7-2 TGTGCCAGCAGCCAGCGAGACAATCAGCCCCAGCATTTT CASSQRDNQPQHF